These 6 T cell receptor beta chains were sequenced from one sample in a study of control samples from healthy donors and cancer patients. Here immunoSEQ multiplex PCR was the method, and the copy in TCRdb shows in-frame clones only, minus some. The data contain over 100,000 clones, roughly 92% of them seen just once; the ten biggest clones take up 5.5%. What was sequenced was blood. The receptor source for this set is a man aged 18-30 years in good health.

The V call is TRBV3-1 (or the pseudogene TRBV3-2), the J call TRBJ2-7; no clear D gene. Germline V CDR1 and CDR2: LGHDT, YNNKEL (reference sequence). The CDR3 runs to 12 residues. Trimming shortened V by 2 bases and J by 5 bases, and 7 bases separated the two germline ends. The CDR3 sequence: CASSQYQDEQYF. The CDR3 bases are TGTGCCAGCAGCCAATATCAGGACGAGCAGTACTTC.

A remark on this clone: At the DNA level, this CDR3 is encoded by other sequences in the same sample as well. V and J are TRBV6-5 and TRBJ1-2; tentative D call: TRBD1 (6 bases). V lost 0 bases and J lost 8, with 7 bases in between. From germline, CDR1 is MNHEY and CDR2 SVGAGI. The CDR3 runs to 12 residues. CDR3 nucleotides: TGTGCCAGCAGTTACTCGACAGGAGGCTACACCTTC. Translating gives CASSYSTGGYTF.

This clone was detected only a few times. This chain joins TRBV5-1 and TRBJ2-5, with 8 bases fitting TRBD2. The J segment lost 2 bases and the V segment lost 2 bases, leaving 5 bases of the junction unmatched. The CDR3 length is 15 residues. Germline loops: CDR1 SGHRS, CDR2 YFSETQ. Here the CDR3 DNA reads TGCGCCAGCAGCTTTTCACTAGCGGAGCAAGAGACCCAGTACTTC. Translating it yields CASSFSLAEQETQYF.

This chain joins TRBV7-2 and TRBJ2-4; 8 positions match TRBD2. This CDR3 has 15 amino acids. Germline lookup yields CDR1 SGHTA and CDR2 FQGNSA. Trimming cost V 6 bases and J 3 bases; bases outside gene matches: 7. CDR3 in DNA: TGTGCCAGCAGGCACGGGGCGGGGGGCAAAAACATTCAGTACTTC. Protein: CASRHGAGGKNIQYF.

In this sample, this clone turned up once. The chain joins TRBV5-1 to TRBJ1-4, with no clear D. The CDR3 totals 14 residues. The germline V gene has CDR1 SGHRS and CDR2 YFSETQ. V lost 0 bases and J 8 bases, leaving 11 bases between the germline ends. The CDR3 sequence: CASSLAGVEEKLFF. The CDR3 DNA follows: TGCGCCAGCAGCTTGGCCGGGGTGGAAGAAAAACTGTTTTTT.

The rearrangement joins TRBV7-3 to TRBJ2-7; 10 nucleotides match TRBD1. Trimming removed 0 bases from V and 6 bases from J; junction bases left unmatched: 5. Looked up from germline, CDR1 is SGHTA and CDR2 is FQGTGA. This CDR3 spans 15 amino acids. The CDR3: CASSLTPGQGREQYF. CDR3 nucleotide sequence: TGTGCCAGCAGCTTAACCCCGGGACAGGGGCGCGAGCAGTACTTC.